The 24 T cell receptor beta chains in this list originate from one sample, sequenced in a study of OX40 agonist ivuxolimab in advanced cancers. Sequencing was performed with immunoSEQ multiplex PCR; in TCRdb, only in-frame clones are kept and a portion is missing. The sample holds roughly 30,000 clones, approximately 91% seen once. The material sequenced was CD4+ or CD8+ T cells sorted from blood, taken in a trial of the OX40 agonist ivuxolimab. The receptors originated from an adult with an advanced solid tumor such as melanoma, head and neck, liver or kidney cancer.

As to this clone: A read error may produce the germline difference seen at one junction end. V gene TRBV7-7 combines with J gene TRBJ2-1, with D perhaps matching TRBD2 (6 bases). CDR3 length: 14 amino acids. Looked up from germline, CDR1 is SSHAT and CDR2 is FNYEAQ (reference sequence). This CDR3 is CASSLFSGDNEQFF. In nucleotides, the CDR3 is TGTGCTAGCAGCTTATTTAGCGGAGACAATGAGCAGTTCTTC.

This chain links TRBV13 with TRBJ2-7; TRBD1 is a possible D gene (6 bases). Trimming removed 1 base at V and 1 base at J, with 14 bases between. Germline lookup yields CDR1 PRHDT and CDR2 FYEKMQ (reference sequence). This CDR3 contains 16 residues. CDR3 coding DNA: TGTGCCAGCAGCTTAGAGGGGCAGGGGAATTCCTACGAGCAGTACTTC. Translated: CASSLEGQGNSYEQYF.

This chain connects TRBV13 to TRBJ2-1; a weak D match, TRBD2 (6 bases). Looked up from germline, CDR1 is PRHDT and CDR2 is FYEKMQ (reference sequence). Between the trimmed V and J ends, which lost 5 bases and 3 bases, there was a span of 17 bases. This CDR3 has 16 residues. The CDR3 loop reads CASSTSSGPIYNEQFF. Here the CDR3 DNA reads TGTGCCAGCAGCACGAGTAGCGGCCCTATCTACAATGAGCAGTTCTTC. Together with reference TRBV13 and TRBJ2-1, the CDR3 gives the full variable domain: AAGVIQSPRHLIKEKRETATLKCYPIPRHDTVYWYQQGPGQDPQFLISFYEKMQSDKGSIPDRFSAQQFSDYHSELNMSSLELGDSALYFCASSTSSGPIYNEQFFGPGTRLTVL.

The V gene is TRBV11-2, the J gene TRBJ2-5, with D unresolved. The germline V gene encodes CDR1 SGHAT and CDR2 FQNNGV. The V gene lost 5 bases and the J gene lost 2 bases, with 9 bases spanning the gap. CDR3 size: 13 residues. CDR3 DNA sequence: TGTGCCAGCAGCCCTTACCAGCAAGAGACCCAGTACTTC. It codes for CASSPYQQETQYF.

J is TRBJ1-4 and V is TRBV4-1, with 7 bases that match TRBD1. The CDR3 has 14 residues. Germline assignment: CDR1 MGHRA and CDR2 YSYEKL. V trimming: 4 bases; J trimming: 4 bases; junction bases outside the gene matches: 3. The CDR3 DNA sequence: TGCGCCAGCAGCCTAGGACAGGATAATGAAAAACTGTTTTTT. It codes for CASSLGQDNEKLFF.

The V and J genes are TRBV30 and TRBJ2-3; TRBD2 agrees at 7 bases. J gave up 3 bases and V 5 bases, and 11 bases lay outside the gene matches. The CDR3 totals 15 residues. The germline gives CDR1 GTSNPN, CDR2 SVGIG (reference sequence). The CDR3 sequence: CAWVEREVLTDTQYF. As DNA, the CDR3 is TGTGCCTGGGTAGAGCGGGAAGTGTTGACAGATACGCAGTATTTT.

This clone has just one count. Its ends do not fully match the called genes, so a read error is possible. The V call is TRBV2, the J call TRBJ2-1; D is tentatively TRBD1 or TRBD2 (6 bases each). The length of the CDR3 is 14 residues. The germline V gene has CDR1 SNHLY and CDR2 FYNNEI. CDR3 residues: CAAEGGNSYNGQFF. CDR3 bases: TGTGCTGCGGAGGGGGGTAACTCCTACAATGGGCAGTTCTTC. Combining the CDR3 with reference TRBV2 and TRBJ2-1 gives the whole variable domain EPEVTQTPSHQVTQMGQEVILRCVPISNHLYFYWYRQILGQKVEFLVSFYNNEISEKSEIFDDQFSVERPDGSNFTLKIRSTKLEDSAMYFCAAEGGNSYNGQFFGPGTRLTVL.

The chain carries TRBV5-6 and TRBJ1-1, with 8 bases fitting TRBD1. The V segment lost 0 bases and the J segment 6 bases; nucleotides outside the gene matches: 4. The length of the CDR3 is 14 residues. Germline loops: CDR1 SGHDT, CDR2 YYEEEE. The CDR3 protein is CASSLGTGTAEAFF. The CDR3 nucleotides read TGTGCCAGCAGCTTGGGGACAGGGACGGCTGAAGCTTTCTTT.

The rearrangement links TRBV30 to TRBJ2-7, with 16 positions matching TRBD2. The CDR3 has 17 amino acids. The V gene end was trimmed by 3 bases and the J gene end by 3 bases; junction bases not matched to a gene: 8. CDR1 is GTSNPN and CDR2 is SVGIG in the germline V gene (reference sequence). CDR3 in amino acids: CAWRAGTSGRALYEQYF. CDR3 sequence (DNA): TGTGCCTGGAGAGCCGGGACTAGCGGGAGGGCCCTCTACGAGCAGTACTTC.

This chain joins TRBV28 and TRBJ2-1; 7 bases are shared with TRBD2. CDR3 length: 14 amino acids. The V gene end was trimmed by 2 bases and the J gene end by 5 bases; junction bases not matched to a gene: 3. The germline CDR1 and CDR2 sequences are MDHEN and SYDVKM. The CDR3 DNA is TGTGCCAGCAGTTTAGCGGGAGCTAACAATGAGCAGTTCTTC. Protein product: CASSLAGANNEQFF.

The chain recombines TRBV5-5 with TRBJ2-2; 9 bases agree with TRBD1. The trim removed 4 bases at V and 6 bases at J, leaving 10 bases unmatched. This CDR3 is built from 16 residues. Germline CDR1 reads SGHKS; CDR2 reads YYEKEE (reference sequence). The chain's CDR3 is CASSVTPGTGSGELFF. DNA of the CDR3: TGTGCCAGCAGCGTTACCCCCGGGACAGGGTCCGGGGAGCTGTTTTTT. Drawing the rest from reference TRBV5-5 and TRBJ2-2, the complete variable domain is DAGVTQSPTHLIKTRGQQVTLRCSPISGHKSVSWYQQVLGQGPQFIFQYYEKEERGRGNFPDRFSARQFPNYSSELNVNALLLGDSALYLCASSVTPGTGSGELFFGEGSRLTVL.

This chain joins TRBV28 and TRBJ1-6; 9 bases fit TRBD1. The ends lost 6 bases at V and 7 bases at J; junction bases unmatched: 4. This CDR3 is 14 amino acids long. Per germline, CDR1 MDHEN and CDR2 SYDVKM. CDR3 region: CASSRTGANSPLHF. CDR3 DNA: TGTGCCAGCAGCCGGACAGGGGCAAATTCACCCCTCCACTTT.

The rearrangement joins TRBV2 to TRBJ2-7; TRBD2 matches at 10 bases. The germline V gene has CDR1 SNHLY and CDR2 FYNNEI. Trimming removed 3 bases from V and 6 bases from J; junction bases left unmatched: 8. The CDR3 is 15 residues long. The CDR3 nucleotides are TGTGCCAGCAGTGATGCAAGCGGGAGGGCCGGCGAGCAGTACTTC. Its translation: CASSDASGRAGEQYF. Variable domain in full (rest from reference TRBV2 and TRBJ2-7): EPEVTQTPSHQVTQMGQEVILRCVPISNHLYFYWYRQILGQKVEFLVSFYNNEISEKSEIFDDQFSVERPDGSNFTLKIRSTKLEDSAMYFCASSDASGRAGEQYFGPGTRLTVT.

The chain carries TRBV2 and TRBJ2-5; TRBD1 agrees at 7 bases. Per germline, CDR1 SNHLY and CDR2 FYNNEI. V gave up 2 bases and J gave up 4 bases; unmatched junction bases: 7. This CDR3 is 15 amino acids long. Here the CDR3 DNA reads TGTGCCAGCAGTGAAAGTAGTGCAGGGGGAGAGACCCAGTACTTC. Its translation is CASSESSAGGETQYF.

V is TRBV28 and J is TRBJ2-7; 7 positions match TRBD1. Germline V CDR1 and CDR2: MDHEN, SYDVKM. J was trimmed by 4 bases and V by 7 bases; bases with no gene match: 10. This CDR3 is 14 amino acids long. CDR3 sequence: CASTSYRGVYEQYF. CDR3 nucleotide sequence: TGTGCCAGCACCTCGTACAGGGGTGTGTACGAGCAGTACTTC.

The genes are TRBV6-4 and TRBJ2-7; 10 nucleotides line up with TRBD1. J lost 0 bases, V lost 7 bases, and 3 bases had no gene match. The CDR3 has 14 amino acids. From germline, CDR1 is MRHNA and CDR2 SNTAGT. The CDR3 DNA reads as TGTGCCAGCACCGGGACAGGGGTCTCCTACGAGCAGTACTTC. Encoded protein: CASTGTGVSYEQYF.

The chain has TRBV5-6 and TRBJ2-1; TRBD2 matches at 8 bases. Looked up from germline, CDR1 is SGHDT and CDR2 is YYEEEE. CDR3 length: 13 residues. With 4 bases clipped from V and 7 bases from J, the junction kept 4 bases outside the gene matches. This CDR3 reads CASSVGLVNEQFF. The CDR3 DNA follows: TGTGCCAGCAGCGTGGGACTAGTGAATGAGCAGTTCTTC.

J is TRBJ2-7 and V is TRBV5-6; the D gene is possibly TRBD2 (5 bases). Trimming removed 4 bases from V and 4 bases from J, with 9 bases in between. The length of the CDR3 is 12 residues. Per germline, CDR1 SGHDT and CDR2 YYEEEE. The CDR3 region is CASSRSGYEQYF. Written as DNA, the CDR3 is TGTGCCAGCAGCCGCTCGGGATACGAGCAGTACTTC.

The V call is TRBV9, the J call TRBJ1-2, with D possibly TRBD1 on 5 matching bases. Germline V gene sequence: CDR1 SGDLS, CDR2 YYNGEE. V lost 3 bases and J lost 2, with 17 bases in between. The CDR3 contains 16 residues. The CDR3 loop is CASSAQGGATNYGYTF. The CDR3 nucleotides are TGTGCCAGCAGCGCCCAGGGCGGGGCCACCAACTATGGCTACACCTTC.

The chain's CDR3 is CAWSVELATDTQYF. CDR3 sequence (DNA): TGTGCCTGGAGTGTAGAACTAGCCACCGATACGCAGTATTTT. V usage is TRBV30 and J usage is TRBJ2-3, with TRBD2 as a possible D gene (6 bases). Germline V gene data show CDR1 as GTSNPN and CDR2 as SVGIG (reference sequence). V was pared by 0 bases and J by 6 bases, with 13 bases between. This CDR3 is built from 14 residues.

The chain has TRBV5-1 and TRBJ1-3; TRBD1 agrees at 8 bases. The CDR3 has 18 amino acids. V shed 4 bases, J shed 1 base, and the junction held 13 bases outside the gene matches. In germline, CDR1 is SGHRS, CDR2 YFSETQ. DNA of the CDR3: TGCGCCAGCAGCGTGGACAGGGATCTGGCCGATTCTGGAAACACCATATATTTT. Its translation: CASSVDRDLADSGNTIYF. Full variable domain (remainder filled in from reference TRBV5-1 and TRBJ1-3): KAGVTQTPRYLIKTRGQQVTLSCSPISGHRSVSWYQQTPGQGLQFLFEYFSETQRNKGNFPGRFSGRQFSNSRSEMNVSTLELGDSALYLCASSVDRDLADSGNTIYFGEGSWLTVV.

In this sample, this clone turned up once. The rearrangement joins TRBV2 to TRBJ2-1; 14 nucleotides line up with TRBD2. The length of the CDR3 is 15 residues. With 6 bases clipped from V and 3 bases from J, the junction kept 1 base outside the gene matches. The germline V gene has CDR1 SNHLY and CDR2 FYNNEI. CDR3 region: CASSGTSGSYNEQFF. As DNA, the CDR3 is TGTGCCAGCAGCGGGACTAGCGGGAGCTACAATGAGCAGTTCTTC.

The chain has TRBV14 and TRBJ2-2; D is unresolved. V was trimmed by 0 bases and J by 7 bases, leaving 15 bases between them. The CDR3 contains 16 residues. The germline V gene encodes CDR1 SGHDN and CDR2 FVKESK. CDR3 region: CASSQDNKWAGGELFF. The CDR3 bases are TGTGCCAGCAGCCAAGATAATAAGTGGGCCGGCGGGGAGCTGTTTTTT.

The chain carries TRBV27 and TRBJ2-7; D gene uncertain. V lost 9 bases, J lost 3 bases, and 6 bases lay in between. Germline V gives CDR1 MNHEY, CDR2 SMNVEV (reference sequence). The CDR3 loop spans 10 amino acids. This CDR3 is CARPFYEQYF. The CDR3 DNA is TGTGCCAGACCTTTCTACGAGCAGTACTTC.